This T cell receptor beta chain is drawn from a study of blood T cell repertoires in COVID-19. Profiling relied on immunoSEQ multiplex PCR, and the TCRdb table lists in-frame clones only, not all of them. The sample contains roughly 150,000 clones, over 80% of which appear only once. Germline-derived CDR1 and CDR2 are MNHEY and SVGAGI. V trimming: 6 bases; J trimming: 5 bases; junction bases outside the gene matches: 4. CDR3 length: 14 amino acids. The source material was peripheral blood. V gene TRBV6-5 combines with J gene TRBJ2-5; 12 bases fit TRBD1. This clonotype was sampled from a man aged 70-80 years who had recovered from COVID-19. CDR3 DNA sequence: TGTGCCAGCAGACGGGACAGGGGGCCTGAGACCCAGTACTTC. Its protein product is CASRRDRGPETQYF.